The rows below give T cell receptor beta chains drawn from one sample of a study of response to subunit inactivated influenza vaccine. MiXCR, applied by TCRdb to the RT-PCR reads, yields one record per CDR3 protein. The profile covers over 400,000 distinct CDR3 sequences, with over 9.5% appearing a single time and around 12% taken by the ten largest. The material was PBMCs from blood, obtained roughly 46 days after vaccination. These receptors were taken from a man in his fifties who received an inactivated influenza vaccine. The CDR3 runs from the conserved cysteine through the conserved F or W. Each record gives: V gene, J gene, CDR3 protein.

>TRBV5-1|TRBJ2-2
CASSSGLAGGNTGELFF
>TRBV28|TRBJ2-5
CASSPRGEGSAF
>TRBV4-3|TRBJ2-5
CASSRRGDFQETQYF
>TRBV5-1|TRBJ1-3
CASSPVGRGPGNTIYF
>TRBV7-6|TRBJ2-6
CASSLATGAGANVLTF
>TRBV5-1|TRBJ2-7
CASSLGGLANYEQYF
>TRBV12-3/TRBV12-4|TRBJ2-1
CASSLTGGLGNEQFF
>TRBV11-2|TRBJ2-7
CASSLGFRGGGTSYEQYF
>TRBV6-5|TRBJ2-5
CASSYPREQETQYF
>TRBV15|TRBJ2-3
CATSRRGGGLGADTQYF
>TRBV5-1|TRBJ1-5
CASSFKGVDGPQHF
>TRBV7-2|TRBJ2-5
CASSNRRGGMETQYF
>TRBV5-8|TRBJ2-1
CASSPGLAGVNYNEQFF
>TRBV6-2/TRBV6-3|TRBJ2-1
CASSRITGGREQFF
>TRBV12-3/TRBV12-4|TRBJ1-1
CASRLGPGVGPGTEAFF
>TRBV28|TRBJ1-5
CASSFPTGWPMSNQPQHF
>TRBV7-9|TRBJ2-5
CASSAGLTGETQYF
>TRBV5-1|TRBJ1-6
CASSGASYNSPLHF
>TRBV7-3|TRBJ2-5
CASSRTGGRETQYF
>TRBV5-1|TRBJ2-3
CASSLWGETDTQYF